This T cell receptor (beta chain) was sequenced during a study of CD4 T cells in relation to SARS-CoV-2 and coronaviruses. Study details: Patient ages ranged from 21 to 72, median 38. Shared crossreactive spike epitopes were mapped to their HLA restriction.

Whole-study findings and limits: Memory recall responses, not primary responses primed in culture, are what the assay detects. The cross-reactivity analysis covered only spike protein, not other viral proteins.

TCRdb keeps only in-frame clones here, not all; method: immunoSEQ multiplex PCR. The sample consists of about 38,000 clones, more than 60% of them appearing once. This clone occurred a few times. Its antigen is as yet unknown. The CDR3 has 14 residues. The germline CDR1 and CDR2 sequences are MNHEY and SVGEGT. With V trimmed by 6 bases and J by 12 bases, 10 bases remained unmatched. The source is an adult with COVID-19. Sequenced material: memory CD4+ T cells from PBMCs, cultured in vitro. This sequence joins TRBV6-2 or TRBV6-3 and TRBJ2-1; TRBD2 agrees at 11 bases. The CDR3 region has the DNA TGTGCCAGCAGCCTACCCGGGACTAGCGGAGGGCAGTTCTTC. Translation: CASSLPGTSGGQFF.